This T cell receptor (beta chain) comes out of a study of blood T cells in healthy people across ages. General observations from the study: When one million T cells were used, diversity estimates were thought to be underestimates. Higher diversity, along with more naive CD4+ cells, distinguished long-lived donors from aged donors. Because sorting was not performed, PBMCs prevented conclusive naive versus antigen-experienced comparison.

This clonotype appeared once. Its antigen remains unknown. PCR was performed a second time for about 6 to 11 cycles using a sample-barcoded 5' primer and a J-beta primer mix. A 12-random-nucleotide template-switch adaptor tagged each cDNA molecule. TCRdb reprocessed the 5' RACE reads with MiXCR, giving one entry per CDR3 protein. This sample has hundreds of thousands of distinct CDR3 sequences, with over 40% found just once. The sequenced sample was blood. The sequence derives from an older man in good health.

For the CDR3, the DNA is TGTGCCAGCAGCCAAGGGCCCAGGGAGATTTACGAGCAGTACTTC. It codes for CASSQGPREIYEQYF. V usage is TRBV3-1 and J usage is TRBJ2-7; either TRBD1 or TRBD2 may fit D (5 bases each). Trimming took off 1 base at V and 4 bases at J, with 14 bases between the two ends. The CDR3 runs to 15 residues. CDR1 is LGHDT, CDR2 YNNKEL, per germline (reference sequence).